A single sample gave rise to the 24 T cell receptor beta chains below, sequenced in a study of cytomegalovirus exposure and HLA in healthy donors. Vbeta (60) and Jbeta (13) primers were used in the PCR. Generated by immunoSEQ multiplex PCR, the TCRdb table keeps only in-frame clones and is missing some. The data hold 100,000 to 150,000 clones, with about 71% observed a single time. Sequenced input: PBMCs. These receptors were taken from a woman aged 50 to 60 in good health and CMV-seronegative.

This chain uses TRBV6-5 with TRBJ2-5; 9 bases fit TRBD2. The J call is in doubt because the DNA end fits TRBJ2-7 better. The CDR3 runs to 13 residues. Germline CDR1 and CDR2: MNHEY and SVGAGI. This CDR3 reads CASRRIAGDEQYF. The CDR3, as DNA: TGTGCCAGCCGCAGGATAGCGGGAGACGAGCAGTACTTC.

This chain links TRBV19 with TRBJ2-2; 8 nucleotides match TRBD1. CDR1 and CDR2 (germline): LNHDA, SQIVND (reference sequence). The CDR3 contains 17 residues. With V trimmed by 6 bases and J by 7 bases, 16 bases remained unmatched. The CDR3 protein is CASSPYNPGGVSGELFF. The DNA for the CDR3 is TGTGCCAGTAGCCCTTACAATCCAGGGGGCGTTAGCGGGGAGCTGTTTTTT. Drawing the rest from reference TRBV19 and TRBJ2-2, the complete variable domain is DGGITQSPKYLFRKEGQNVTLSCEQNLNHDAMYWYRQDPGQGLRLIYYSQIVNDFQKGDIAEGYSVSREKKESFPLTVTSAQKNPTAFYLCASSPYNPGGVSGELFFGEGSRLTVL.

CDR3 amino acids: CASSHTSGSTDTQYF. The CDR3 coding sequence is TGCGCCAGCAGCCACACTAGCGGGAGCACAGATACGCAGTATTTT. The chain is built from TRBV4-3 and TRBJ2-3; 9 bases are a match to TRBD2. The CDR3 extends over 15 amino acids. The V and J ends lost 3 bases and 0 bases, in that order; junction bases with no gene match: 1. The germline V gene encodes CDR1 LGHNA and CDR2 YSLEER.

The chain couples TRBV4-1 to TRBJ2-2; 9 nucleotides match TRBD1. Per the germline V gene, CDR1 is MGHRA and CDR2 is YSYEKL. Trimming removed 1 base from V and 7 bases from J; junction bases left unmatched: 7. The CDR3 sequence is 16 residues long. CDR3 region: CASSQGRDRVVGELFF. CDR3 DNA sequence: TGCGCCAGCAGCCAAGGTCGGGACAGGGTTGTCGGGGAGCTGTTTTTT.

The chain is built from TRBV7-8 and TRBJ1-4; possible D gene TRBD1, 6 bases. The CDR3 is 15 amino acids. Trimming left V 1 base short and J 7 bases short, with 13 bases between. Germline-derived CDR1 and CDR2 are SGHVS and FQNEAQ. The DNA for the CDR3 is TGTGCCAGCAGCTTAGTAGCGTCAGGGGTTGAAAAACTGTTTTTT. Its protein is CASSLVASGVEKLFF.

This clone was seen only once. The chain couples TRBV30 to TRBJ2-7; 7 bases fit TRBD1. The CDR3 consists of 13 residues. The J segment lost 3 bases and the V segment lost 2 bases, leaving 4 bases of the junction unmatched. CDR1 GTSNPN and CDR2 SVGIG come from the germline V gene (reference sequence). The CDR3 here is CAWSTGQNYEQYF. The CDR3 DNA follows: TGTGCCTGGAGTACGGGACAGAACTACGAGCAGTACTTC.

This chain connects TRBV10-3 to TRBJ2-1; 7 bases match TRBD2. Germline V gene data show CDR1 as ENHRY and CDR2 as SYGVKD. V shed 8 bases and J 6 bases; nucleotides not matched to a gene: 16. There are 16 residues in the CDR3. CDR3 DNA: TGTGCCATCTCGTCTAGCGGAATTAAAAAAAGCAATGAGCAGTTCTTC. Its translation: CAISSSGIKKSNEQFF.

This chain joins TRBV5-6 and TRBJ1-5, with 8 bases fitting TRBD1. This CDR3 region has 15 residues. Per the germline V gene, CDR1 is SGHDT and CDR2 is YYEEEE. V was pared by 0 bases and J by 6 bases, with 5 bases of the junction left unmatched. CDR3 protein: CASSLASTGGQPQHF. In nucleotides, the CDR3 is TGTGCCAGCAGCTTGGCCAGCACAGGGGGTCAGCCCCAGCATTTT. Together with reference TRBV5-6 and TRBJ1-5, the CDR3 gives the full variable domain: DAGVTQSPTHLIKTRGQQVTLRCSPKSGHDTVSWYQQALGQGPQFIFQYYEEEERQRGNFPDRFSGHQFPNYSSELNVNALLLGDSALYLCASSLASTGGQPQHFGDGTRLSIL.

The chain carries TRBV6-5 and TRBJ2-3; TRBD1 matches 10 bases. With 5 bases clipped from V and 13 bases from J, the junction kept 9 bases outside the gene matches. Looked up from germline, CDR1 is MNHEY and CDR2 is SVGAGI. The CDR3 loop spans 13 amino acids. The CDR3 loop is CASSPLRGTGEYF. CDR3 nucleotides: TGTGCCAGCAGTCCTCTAAGGGGGACAGGGGAGTATTTT.

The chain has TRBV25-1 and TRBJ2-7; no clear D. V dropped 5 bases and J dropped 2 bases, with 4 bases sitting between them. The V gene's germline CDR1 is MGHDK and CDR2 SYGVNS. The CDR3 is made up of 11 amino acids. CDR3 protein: CASSNTYEQYF. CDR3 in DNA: TGTGCCAGCAGTAACACCTACGAGCAGTACTTC.

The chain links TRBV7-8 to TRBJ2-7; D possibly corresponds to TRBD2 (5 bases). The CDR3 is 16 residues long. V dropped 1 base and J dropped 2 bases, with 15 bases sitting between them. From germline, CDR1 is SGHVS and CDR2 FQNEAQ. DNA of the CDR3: TGTGCCAGCAGCTTAGATCCACCGAGGGAGACCTACGAGCAGTACTTC. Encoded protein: CASSLDPPRETYEQYF.

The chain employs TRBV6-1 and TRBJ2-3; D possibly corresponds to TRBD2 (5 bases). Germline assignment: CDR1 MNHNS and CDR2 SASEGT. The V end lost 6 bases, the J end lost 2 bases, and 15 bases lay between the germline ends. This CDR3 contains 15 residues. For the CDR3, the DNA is TGTGCCAGCAGGTTGGGCGCGGGTCTCACAGATACGCAGTATTTT. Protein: CASRLGAGLTDTQYF.

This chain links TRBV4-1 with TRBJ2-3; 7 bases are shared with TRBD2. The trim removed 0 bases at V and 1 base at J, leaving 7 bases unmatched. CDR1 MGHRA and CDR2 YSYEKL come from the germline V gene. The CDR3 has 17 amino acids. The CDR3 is CASSQEDGRYGTDTQYF. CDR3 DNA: TGCGCCAGCAGCCAAGAAGACGGGAGGTACGGCACAGATACGCAGTATTTT.

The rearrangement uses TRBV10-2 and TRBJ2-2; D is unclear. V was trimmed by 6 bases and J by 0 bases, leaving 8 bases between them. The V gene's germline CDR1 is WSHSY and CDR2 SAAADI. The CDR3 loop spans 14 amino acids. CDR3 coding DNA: TGCGCCAGCAGGGGCCACGCGAACACCGGGGAGCTGTTTTTT. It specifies CASRGHANTGELFF.

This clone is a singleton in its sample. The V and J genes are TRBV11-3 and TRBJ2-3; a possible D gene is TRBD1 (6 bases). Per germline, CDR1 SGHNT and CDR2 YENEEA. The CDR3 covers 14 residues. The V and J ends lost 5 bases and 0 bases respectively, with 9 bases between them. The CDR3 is CASSGGQSTDTQYF. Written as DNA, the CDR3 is TGTGCCAGCAGCGGCGGACAGAGCACAGATACGCAGTATTTT.

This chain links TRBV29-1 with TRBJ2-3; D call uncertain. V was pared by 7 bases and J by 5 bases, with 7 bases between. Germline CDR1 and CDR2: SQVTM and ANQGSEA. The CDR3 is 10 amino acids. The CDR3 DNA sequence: TGCAGCGGAGGATTAGATACGCAGTATTTT. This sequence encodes CSGGLDTQYF.

DNA of the CDR3: TGTGCCAGCAGCCAAGAAATAGTGGAGACCCAGTACTTC. It encodes CASSQEIVETQYF. The gene calls are TRBV4-2 and TRBJ2-5; D gene unclear. Germline-derived CDR1 and CDR2 are LGHNA and YNFKEQ. The CDR3 consists of 13 residues. Trimming pared 0 bases from V and 5 bases from J, leaving 7 bases between.

The CDR3 DNA reads as TGTGCCGGACCAGAGGAGCGGGGGGAAGAGACCCAGTACTTC. Translating gives CAGPEERGEETQYF. The chain joins TRBV7-8 to TRBJ2-5; 9 bases map to TRBD2. The CDR3 sequence is 14 residues long. Unmatched junction bases numbered 10, after V lost 11 bases and J lost 3 bases. Germline-derived CDR1 and CDR2 are SGHVS and FQNEAQ.

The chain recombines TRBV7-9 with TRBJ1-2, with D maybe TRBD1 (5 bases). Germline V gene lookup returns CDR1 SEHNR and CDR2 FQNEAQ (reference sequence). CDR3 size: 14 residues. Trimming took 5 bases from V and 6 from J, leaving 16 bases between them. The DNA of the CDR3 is TGTGCCAGCAGCCAACAGATTCCGGGGGATGGCTACACCTTC. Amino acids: CASSQQIPGDGYTF.

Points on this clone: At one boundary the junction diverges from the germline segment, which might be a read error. The CDR3 region has the DNA TGCACACCACGGAACAATGTTGGCGGGGGCCGAGGAGATGAGCAGTTCTTC. This codes for CTPRNNVGGGRGDEQFF. V gene TRBV5-3 combines with J gene TRBJ2-1; perhaps TRBD2 as D (7 bases). Being an ORF, TRBV5-3 has a function that is uncertain. CDR3 length: 17 residues.

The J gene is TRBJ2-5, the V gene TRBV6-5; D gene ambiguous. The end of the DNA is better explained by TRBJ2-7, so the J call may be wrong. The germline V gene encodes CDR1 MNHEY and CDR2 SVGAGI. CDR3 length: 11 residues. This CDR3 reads CASRRNYEQYF. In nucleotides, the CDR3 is TGTGCCAGCAGACGGAACTACGAGCAGTACTTC.

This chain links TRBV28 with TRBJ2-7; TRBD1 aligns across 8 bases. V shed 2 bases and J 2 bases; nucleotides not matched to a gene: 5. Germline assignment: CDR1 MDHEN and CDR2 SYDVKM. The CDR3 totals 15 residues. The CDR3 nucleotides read TGTGCCAGCAGTTTAGTCGGGACAGGACCCTACGAGCAGTACTTC. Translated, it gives CASSLVGTGPYEQYF.

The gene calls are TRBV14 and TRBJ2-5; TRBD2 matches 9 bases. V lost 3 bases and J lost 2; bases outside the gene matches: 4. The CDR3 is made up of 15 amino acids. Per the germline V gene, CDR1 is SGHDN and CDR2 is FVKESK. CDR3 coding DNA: TGTGCCAGCAGCCATCGACTAGCGGAACAAGAGACCCAGTACTTC. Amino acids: CASSHRLAEQETQYF.

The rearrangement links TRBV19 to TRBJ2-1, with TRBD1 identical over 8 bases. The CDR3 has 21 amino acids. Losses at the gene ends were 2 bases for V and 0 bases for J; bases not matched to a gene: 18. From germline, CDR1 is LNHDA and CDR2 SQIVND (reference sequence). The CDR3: CASSIWGHSETGGFSYNEQFF. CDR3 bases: TGTGCCAGTAGTATATGGGGACATTCAGAAACAGGGGGATTCTCCTACAATGAGCAGTTCTTC.